A single sample is the source of the 23 T cell receptor beta chains below, sequenced in a study of OX40 agonist ivuxolimab in advanced cancers. Profiling relied on immunoSEQ multiplex PCR, and the TCRdb table lists in-frame clones only, not all of them. Seen here are around 25,000 clones, around four fifths observed once, and the top ten hold more than 1.2%. The sample here was CD4+ or CD8+ T cells sorted from blood, taken in a trial of the OX40 agonist ivuxolimab. All receptors derive from an adult with an advanced solid tumor such as melanoma, head and neck, liver or kidney cancer.

This chain joins TRBV18 and TRBJ1-2; D is possibly TRBD1 (5 bases). V was pared by 4 bases and J by 1 base, with 10 bases between. Germline V gives CDR1 KGHSH, CDR2 LQKENI. The CDR3 covers 14 residues. CDR3 in DNA: TGTGCCAGCTCACAAGCGACAGTTAACTATGGCTACACCTTC. As protein: CASSQATVNYGYTF.

The chain has TRBV5-6 and TRBJ2-5; D is ambiguous. Germline assignment: CDR1 SGHDT and CDR2 YYEEEE. This CDR3 contains 13 residues. V lost 4 bases to trimming and J lost 0 bases, with 7 bases between them. CDR3 coding DNA: TGTGCCAGCAGCGCCTCGTACCAAGAGACCCAGTACTTC. Translating gives CASSASYQETQYF.

This clone was found a few times. The CDR3 protein is CASSPINSPLHF. In nucleotides, the CDR3 is TGTGCCAGTAGCCCCATAAATTCACCCCTCCACTTT. V gene TRBV19 combines with J gene TRBJ1-6; D remains ambiguous. Looked up from germline, CDR1 is LNHDA and CDR2 is SQIVND (reference sequence). The CDR3 is made up of 12 amino acids. Trimming removed 6 bases at V and 7 bases at J, with 7 bases between.

The chain joins TRBV11-2 to TRBJ1-2; TRBD1 is a possible D gene (5 bases). Germline CDR1 and CDR2: SGHAT and FQNNGV. V lost 5 bases and J 2 bases, leaving 15 bases between the germline ends. The CDR3 is made up of 15 amino acids. In nucleotides, the CDR3 is TGTGCCAGCAGCCATGCCGGGGCGTCGAACTATGGCTACACCTTC. Translating it yields CASSHAGASNYGYTF.

This clone has a single count. The chain is built from TRBV18 and TRBJ1-4; D is perhaps TRBD1 (6 bases). The CDR3 extends over 14 amino acids. Trimming pared 3 bases from V and 8 bases from J, leaving 13 bases between. Looked up from germline, CDR1 is KGHSH and CDR2 is LQKENI. CDR3 residues: CASSPGAGREKLFF. Here the CDR3 DNA reads TGTGCCAGCTCACCGGGGGCAGGGAGAGAAAAACTGTTTTTT.

This chain links TRBV28 with TRBJ2-5; 9 bases are a match to TRBD2. Germline V lookup: CDR1 MDHEN, CDR2 SYDVKM. The CDR3 extends over 15 amino acids. The junction had 8 bases not matched to a gene; V was cut back by 5 bases and J by 4 bases. In nucleotides, the CDR3 is TGTGCCAGCAGTCCGCGGGGGGGGGATCGAGAGACCCAGTACTTC. Encoded protein: CASSPRGGDRETQYF.

V is TRBV4-1 and J is TRBJ1-5; D ambiguous. The V end lost 3 bases, the J end lost 0 bases, and 9 bases lay between the germline ends. CDR3 size: 15 residues. The V gene's germline CDR1 is MGHRA and CDR2 YSYEKL. CDR3: CASSQIRDSNQPQHF. The CDR3 region has the DNA TGCGCCAGCAGCCAGATAAGGGATAGCAATCAGCCCCAGCATTTT.

This chain connects TRBV7-2 to TRBJ1-5; unclear D gene. Trimming removed 5 bases at V and 6 bases at J, with 14 bases between. Germline CDR1 is SGHTA and CDR2 is FQGNSA. This CDR3 comprises 14 residues. The CDR3 reads CASSPRETAQPQHF. CDR3 in DNA: TGTGCCAGCAGCCCCCGGGAGACCGCTCAGCCCCAGCATTTT.

This clone was detected only a few times. CDR3: CASSIDGRERYGYTF. The DNA for the CDR3 is TGTGCCAGTAGTATAGACGGCAGGGAGCGATATGGCTACACCTTC. The gene calls are TRBV19 and TRBJ1-2; D perhaps matches TRBD1 (5 bases). The CDR3 consists of 15 residues. Germline-derived CDR1 and CDR2 are LNHDA and SQIVND (reference sequence). With 0 bases removed from V and 5 bases from J, the gap between germline ends came to 13 bases.

The J gene is TRBJ1-1, the V gene TRBV4-3, with 7 bases that match TRBD1. Germline CDR1 and CDR2: LGHNA and YSLEER. CDR3 length: 15 residues. V lost 2 bases to trimming and J lost 0 bases; unmatched junction nucleotides: 3. CDR3 loop: CASSQQDRLNTEAFF. The DNA of the CDR3 is TGCGCCAGCAGCCAACAGGACAGGTTGAACACTGAAGCTTTCTTT.

This clone was seen only a few times. The gene calls are TRBV6-6 and TRBJ2-7, with D tentatively TRBD1 or TRBD2 (5 bases each). The CDR3 spans 15 residues. V shed 0 bases and J shed 0 bases, with 9 bases lying between them. Germline CDR1 MNHNY, CDR2 SVGAGI (reference sequence). DNA of the CDR3: TGTGCCAGCAGTTACTCTTGGGGGAGCTCCTACGAGCAGTACTTC. This encodes CASSYSWGSSYEQYF.

The chain combines TRBV4-1 with TRBJ2-1; D unresolved. CDR3 size: 14 residues. Germline V gives CDR1 MGHRA, CDR2 YSYEKL. Trimming took 7 bases from V and 5 from J, leaving 15 bases between them. In DNA, the CDR3 is TGCGCCAGCATCCCCTTCGGAAGAGACAATGAGCAGTTCTTC. Residues: CASIPFGRDNEQFF.

In its sample, this clone was seen once. The V and J genes are TRBV10-3 and TRBJ1-4; possible D gene TRBD1, 6 bases. The CDR3 runs 13 residues. The V gene lost 3 bases and the J gene lost 8 bases, with 10 bases spanning the gap. Germline CDR1 ENHRY, CDR2 SYGVKD. The CDR3 DNA reads TGTGCCATCAGTGATAGGGGGGCGGAAAAACTGTTTTTT. Its translation: CAISDRGAEKLFF.

This clone has just a few counts. The CDR3 coding sequence is TGTGCCTGGAGTGTAATAGCGGACAGGGGTGAAAAACTGTTTTTT. Its translation: CAWSVIADRGEKLFF. V gene TRBV30 combines with J gene TRBJ1-4; 9 nucleotides line up with TRBD1. This CDR3 has 15 amino acids. CDR1 GTSNPN and CDR2 SVGIG come from the germline V gene (reference sequence). Germline trimming cut 0 bases from V and 7 bases from J; bases unmatched to any gene: 6.

This sequence joins TRBV7-2 and TRBJ1-5, with a tentative D call TRBD1 (5 bases). This CDR3 spans 15 amino acids. Trimming left V 3 bases short and J 0 bases short, with 9 bases between. Germline values: CDR1 SGHTA, CDR2 FQGNSA. In DNA, the CDR3 is TGTGCCAGCAGCTTGAACAGGCATAGCAATCAGCCCCAGCATTTT. Protein product: CASSLNRHSNQPQHF.

For this clone: Relative to the germline gene, one junction end is altered; a read error may explain this. V gene TRBV7-7 combines with J gene TRBJ2-3; 10 bases match TRBD2. The CDR3 runs 15 residues. Germline V CDR1 and CDR2: SSHAT, FNYEAQ (reference sequence). In DNA form, the CDR3 reads TGTGCTAGCAGCATTACTAGCGGGGCTACAGATACGCAGTATTTT. Its translation: CASSITSGATDTQYF.

This clone is medium-sized (0.01 to 0.1%) by share. V is TRBV18 and J is TRBJ1-5; D remains ambiguous. In germline, CDR1 is KGHSH, CDR2 LQKENI. CDR3 length equals 13 residues. Trimming removed 6 bases from V and 5 bases from J, with 11 bases in between. CDR3 bases: TGTGCCAGCTCCCGCGGTCGGGATCAGCCCCAGCATTTT. It codes for CASSRGRDQPQHF.

The gene calls are TRBV28 and TRBJ2-1; D not certain. CDR3 length equals 11 residues. The V end lost 5 bases, the J end lost 8 bases, and 7 bases lay between the germline ends. Germline lookup yields CDR1 MDHEN and CDR2 SYDVKM. The CDR3 DNA is TGTGCCAGCAGTACCGCGGATGAGCAGTTCTTC. Its translation: CASSTADEQFF.

The chain uses TRBV18 and TRBJ2-1; D uncertain. The CDR3 extends over 15 amino acids. With 3 bases removed from V and 5 bases from J, the gap between germline ends came to 14 bases. CDR1 KGHSH and CDR2 LQKENI come from the germline V gene. The CDR3 loop reads CASSPIRATDNEQFF. DNA of the CDR3: TGTGCCAGCTCACCCATAAGGGCTACCGACAATGAGCAGTTCTTC.

The rearrangement links TRBV6-5 to TRBJ2-7, with 7 bases matching TRBD2. Germline loops: CDR1 MNHEY, CDR2 SVGAGI. Trimming took 4 bases from V and 10 from J; bases not matched to a gene: 16. CDR3 size: 15 residues. The CDR3 sequence is CASSSRTGGVEFQYF. DNA of the CDR3: TGTGCCAGCAGTTCTCGGACGGGAGGCGTAGAGTTTCAGTACTTC.

The chain combines TRBV7-2 with TRBJ2-2; 8 bases agree with TRBD2. The V and J ends lost 4 bases and 1 base, in that order; junction bases with no gene match: 5. Looked up from germline, CDR1 is SGHTA and CDR2 is FQGNSA. CDR3 length: 16 residues. The CDR3 DNA follows: TGTGCCAGCAGCTACGGTCGGGGGGGGAACACCGGGGAGCTGTTTTTT. It codes for CASSYGRGGNTGELFF.

The chain uses TRBV7-2 and TRBJ2-7, with D maybe TRBD1 (5 bases). Germline CDR1 SGHTA, CDR2 FQGNSA. CDR3 length equals 13 residues. Deletions cut 4 bases from V and 4 bases from J, with 11 bases between. The chain's CDR3 is CASSSNRFYEQYF. The CDR3 DNA reads as TGTGCCAGCAGCTCCAACAGGTTTTACGAGCAGTACTTC.

The J gene is TRBJ1-2, the V gene TRBV7-8; no clear D gene. The V and J ends lost 5 bases and 0 bases respectively, with 10 bases between them. This CDR3 comprises 14 residues. CDR1 and CDR2 from the germline V gene are SGHVS and FQNEAQ. This chain's CDR3 is CASSVQSSNYGYTF. DNA of the CDR3: TGTGCCAGCAGCGTACAGAGCTCTAACTATGGCTACACCTTC.